Following are 30 T cell receptor beta chains from one sample sequenced in a study of cytomegalovirus exposure and HLA in healthy donors. The PCR employed 60 Vbeta primers together with 13 Jbeta primers. The data were produced by immunoSEQ multiplex PCR, yet TCRdb's version contains in-frame clones alone and is incomplete. The table lists about 130,000 clones. The sample consisted of PBMCs. Receptors originate from a young man in good health and CMV-seronegative.

The rearrangement links TRBV29-1 to TRBJ2-6; 11 nucleotides agree with TRBD1. The trim removed 6 bases at V and 3 bases at J, leaving 10 bases unmatched. The CDR3 totals 17 residues. Germline V lookup: CDR1 SQVTM, CDR2 ANQGSEA. The CDR3 DNA reads as TGCAGCGTCGAGGACAGGGGGCTTTTAAGTGGGGCCAACGTCCTGACTTTC. It codes for CSVEDRGLLSGANVLTF. The full variable domain, rest sourced from reference TRBV29-1 and TRBJ2-6, is SAVISQKPSRDICQRGTSLTIQCQVDSQVTMMFWYRQQPGQSLTLIATANQGSEATYESGFVIDKFPISRPNLTFSTLTVSNMSPEDSSIYLCSVEDRGLLSGANVLTFGAGSRLTVL.

V and J are TRBV7-3 and TRBJ2-5; the match to TRBD1 covers 7 bases. This CDR3 contains 14 residues. Germline lookup yields CDR1 SGHTA and CDR2 FQGTGA. With 6 bases clipped from V and 7 bases from J, the junction kept 11 bases outside the gene matches. CDR3 coding DNA: TGTGCCAGCAGTCCTACAGGGGCCCCCGGGACCCAGTACTTC. Translating it yields CASSPTGAPGTQYF.

The chain uses TRBV18 and TRBJ2-5, with D possibly matching TRBD1 (6 bases). Trimming removed 0 bases at V and 1 base at J, with 12 bases between. Germline CDR1 KGHSH, CDR2 LQKENI. The CDR3 length is 16 residues. This CDR3 reads CASSPPGRGTQETQYF. The CDR3 DNA sequence: TGTGCCAGCTCACCACCGGGCAGGGGCACCCAAGAGACCCAGTACTTC.

The CDR3 protein is CASSWGVTSYEQYF. The CDR3, as DNA: TGTGCCAGCAGCTGGGGGGTCACCTCCTACGAGCAGTACTTC. V gene TRBV5-6 combines with J gene TRBJ2-7; a possible D gene is TRBD2 (6 bases). CDR3 size: 14 residues. In germline, CDR1 is SGHDT, CDR2 YYEEEE. Trimming cost V 3 bases and J 0 bases, with 10 bases left between them. The whole variable domain, remainder taken from reference TRBV5-6 and TRBJ2-7, is DAGVTQSPTHLIKTRGQQVTLRCSPKSGHDTVSWYQQALGQGPQFIFQYYEEEERQRGNFPDRFSGHQFPNYSSELNVNALLLGDSALYLCASSWGVTSYEQYFGPGTRLTVT.

The chain carries TRBV28 and TRBJ2-3, with 9 nucleotides matching TRBD1. Germline CDR1 MDHEN, CDR2 SYDVKM. The CDR3 extends over 13 amino acids. J was trimmed by 4 bases and V by 8 bases; bases with no gene match: 4. DNA of the CDR3: TGTGCCAGCCGGGACAGGGTCCCAGATACGCAGTATTTT. It is translated as CASRDRVPDTQYF.

V usage is TRBV10-2 and J usage is TRBJ2-7; 7 nucleotides line up with TRBD1. CDR3 length: 16 residues. Germline CDR1 WSHSY, CDR2 SAAADI. Unmatched junction bases numbered 13, after V lost 6 bases and J lost 2 bases. The CDR3 region is CASSPTYGQETYEQYF. CDR3 sequence (DNA): TGCGCCAGCAGCCCCACTTATGGACAGGAAACCTACGAGCAGTACTTC.

The J gene is TRBJ1-4, the V gene TRBV18, with D perhaps matching TRBD1 (5 bases). Trimming cost V 5 bases and J 5 bases, with 15 bases left between them. The CDR3 consists of 15 residues. Germline V gene sequence: CDR1 KGHSH, CDR2 LQKENI. The CDR3 bases are TGTGCCAGCTCAAACAGGCCAGCCCAGAATGAAAAACTGTTTTTT. Amino acids: CASSNRPAQNEKLFF.

This sequence joins TRBV6-6 and TRBJ2-1, with TRBD2 matching over 7 bases. The ends lost 7 bases at V and 6 bases at J; junction bases unmatched: 15. Germline assignment: CDR1 MNHNY and CDR2 SVGAGI (reference sequence). This CDR3 spans 16 amino acids. The DNA of the CDR3 is TGTGCCAGCATTCCCCGGGGGGACTTCACGAGCAATGAGCAGTTCTTC. Its translation is CASIPRGDFTSNEQFF.

The chain uses TRBV28 and TRBJ1-5; TRBD1 aligns across 9 bases. V was clipped by 6 bases and J by 2 bases; unmatched bases: 5. The germline CDR1 and CDR2 sequences are MDHEN and SYDVKM. This CDR3 is 15 amino acids long. DNA for the CDR3: TGTGCCAGCAGCCGGGACAGGGAGGGCAATCAGCCCCAGCATTTT. Translated, it gives CASSRDREGNQPQHF.

The rearrangement joins TRBV19 to TRBJ2-3, with 13 bases lining up with TRBD2. CDR1 is LNHDA, CDR2 SQIVND, per germline (reference sequence). The CDR3 is made up of 15 amino acids. Trimming took 4 bases from V and 9 from J; bases not matched to a gene: 7. The CDR3 DNA reads as TGTGCCAGTAGTAATCCGGGACTAGCGGGAAGGACGCAGTATTTT. This codes for CASSNPGLAGRTQYF.

V is TRBV7-2 and J is TRBJ2-1; D possibly corresponds to TRBD1 (5 bases). This CDR3 comprises 15 residues. V was clipped by 4 bases and J by 5 bases, with 15 bases between them. CDR1 and CDR2 from the germline V gene are SGHTA and FQGNSA. In nucleotides, the CDR3 is TGTGCCAGCAGCTACCAGGGCAGTATGAACAATGAGCAGTTCTTC. It is translated as CASSYQGSMNNEQFF.

The chain recombines TRBV15 with TRBJ1-6, with D possibly TRBD1 on 6 matching bases. This CDR3 is 15 amino acids long. Germline values: CDR1 LNHNV, CDR2 YYDKDF (reference sequence). V lost 3 bases, J lost 9 bases, and 15 bases lay in between. The CDR3 reads CATSSTTGSLSPLHF. Written as DNA, the CDR3 is TGTGCCACCAGCAGTACCACAGGGTCCCTTTCACCCCTCCACTTT.

The J gene is TRBJ2-1, the V gene TRBV7-9; 8 positions match TRBD2. Germline V gene sequence: CDR1 SEHNR, CDR2 FQNEAQ (reference sequence). The V gene end was trimmed by 5 bases and the J gene end by 9 bases; junction bases not matched to a gene: 18. CDR3 length: 17 residues. CDR3 protein: CASSPPTGGQGGGEQFF. CDR3 bases: TGTGCCAGCAGCCCCCCGACGGGAGGGCAAGGGGGGGGTGAGCAGTTCTTC.

Comments on this clone: Other DNA sequences from this sample encode an identical CDR3 as well. V and J are TRBV5-5 and TRBJ1-1, with D perhaps TRBD1 (6 bases). The CDR3 loop spans 13 amino acids. V lost 4 bases, J lost 3 bases, and 10 bases lay in between. The germline gives CDR1 SGHKS, CDR2 YYEKEE (reference sequence). The CDR3 region is CASSATGYTEAFF. DNA of the CDR3: TGTGCCAGCAGCGCAACAGGGTACACTGAAGCTTTCTTT.

This sequence joins TRBV27 and TRBJ2-7; the match to TRBD1 covers 9 bases. The CDR3 sequence is 14 residues long. Germline V CDR1 and CDR2: MNHEY, SMNVEV (reference sequence). The trim removed 5 bases at V and 6 bases at J, leaving 8 bases unmatched. CDR3 coding DNA: TGTGCCAGCAGTCCACGGGACAGGGCAAGCGAGCAGTACTTC. Protein: CASSPRDRASEQYF.

The CDR3 sequence: CAIRHNSGNTIYF. The CDR3 nucleotides read TGTGCCATCAGACATAACTCTGGAAACACCATATATTTT. The chain recombines TRBV10-3 with TRBJ1-3; D is unresolved. Germline V gene data show CDR1 as ENHRY and CDR2 as SYGVKD. The CDR3 loop spans 13 amino acids. The V end lost 6 bases, the J end lost 0 bases, and 6 bases lay between the germline ends.

CDR3 coding DNA: TGTGCCTGGAGTGGTCTGGGACAGGGCGAAAAACTGTTTTTT. This sequence encodes CAWSGLGQGEKLFF. This chain connects TRBV30 to TRBJ1-4, with 9 bases fitting TRBD1. From germline, CDR1 is GTSNPN and CDR2 SVGIG (reference sequence). Trimming took 1 base from V and 8 from J; bases not matched to a gene: 5. The CDR3 is made up of 14 amino acids.

V gene TRBV30 combines with J gene TRBJ2-6, with D maybe TRBD2 (5 bases). CDR1 GTSNPN and CDR2 SVGIG come from the germline V gene (reference sequence). The V and J ends lost 4 bases and 8 bases respectively, with 12 bases between them. The CDR3 totals 13 residues. The CDR3 loop reads CAWNVRGTNVLTF. CDR3 DNA sequence: TGTGCCTGGAATGTTCGGGGTACCAACGTCCTGACTTTC.

The V and J genes are TRBV5-6 and TRBJ1-1; tentatively, D is TRBD1 (6 bases). Germline CDR1 reads SGHDT; CDR2 reads YYEEEE. Trimming removed 4 bases from V and 0 bases from J, with 25 bases in between. This CDR3 comprises 19 residues. CDR3 in DNA: TGTGCCAGCAGCCACAGGGAAGGAGGGGAGGGACGGGTGAACACTGAAGCTTTCTTT. Protein: CASSHREGGEGRVNTEAFF.

V gene TRBV28 combines with J gene TRBJ1-2; 8 bases map to TRBD1. The CDR3 totals 15 residues. V dropped 5 bases and J dropped 4; count of bases not matched to a gene: 9. Germline V gene lookup returns CDR1 MDHEN and CDR2 SYDVKM. This CDR3 is CASSLQQGVVYGYTF. The CDR3 DNA is TGTGCCAGCAGTCTTCAACAGGGGGTCGTCTATGGCTACACCTTC.

This chain connects TRBV14 to TRBJ1-1, with 7 bases identical to TRBD1. CDR1 is SGHDN and CDR2 is FVKESK in the germline V gene. V lost 4 bases, J lost 6 bases, and 11 bases stayed unmatched. This CDR3 is 15 amino acids long. As DNA, the CDR3 is TGTGCCAGCAGCCCTTGGACAGGCCGTAGGGCTGAAGCTTTCTTT. This translates into CASSPWTGRRAEAFF. The variable domain in full, with the rest retrieved from reference TRBV14 and TRBJ1-1, is EAGVTQFPSHSVIEKGQTVTLRCDPISGHDNLYWYRRVMGKEIKFLLHFVKESKQDESGMPNNRFLAERTGGTYSTLKVQPAELEDSGVYFCASSPWTGRRAEAFFGQGTRLTVV.

This chain joins TRBV5-1 and TRBJ2-7; 8 bases align to TRBD1. V shed 4 bases, J shed 5 bases, and the junction held 11 bases outside the gene matches. Germline CDR1 SGHRS, CDR2 YFSETQ. CDR3 length: 15 amino acids. The CDR3 spells CASSLLPRQGNEQYF. The CDR3 nucleotides read TGCGCCAGCAGCCTACTGCCCCGACAGGGGAACGAGCAGTACTTC.

This rearrangement joins TRBV5-6 to TRBJ2-7, with D tentatively TRBD1 (6 bases). Germline V CDR1 and CDR2: SGHDT, YYEEEE. Trimming shortened V by 3 bases and J by 5 bases, and 12 bases separated the two germline ends. CDR3 size: 13 residues. Here the CDR3 DNA reads TGTGCCAGCAGCTACAGGGTAGGGGACGAGCAGTACTTC. This codes for CASSYRVGDEQYF.

With respect to this clone: Other DNA sequences of this sample code for an identical CDR3. The chain uses TRBV28 and TRBJ2-7; D ambiguous. V was shortened by 5 bases and J by 3 bases, with 8 bases between the two germline ends. The CDR3 is 12 amino acids. Germline CDR1 is MDHEN and CDR2 is SYDVKM. CDR3 region: CASSPSDYEQYF. The CDR3 DNA sequence: TGTGCCAGCAGTCCTAGTGACTACGAGCAGTACTTC.

The chain couples TRBV18 to TRBJ2-5; 8 bases fit TRBD2. The better agreement between TRBJ2-7 and the DNA end casts doubt on the J call. This CDR3 is built from 14 residues. The germline CDR1 and CDR2 sequences are KGHSH and LQKENI. The CDR3 spells CASSPGTSSPEQYF. CDR3 DNA: TGTGCCAGCTCACCGGGGACTAGTAGTCCCGAGCAGTACTTC.

The J gene is TRBJ1-6, the V gene TRBV28; D might be TRBD1 (5 bases). Germline V gene lookup returns CDR1 MDHEN and CDR2 SYDVKM. The CDR3 length is 16 residues. The V gene lost 2 bases and the J gene lost 9 bases, with 17 bases spanning the gap. DNA for the CDR3: TGTGCCAGCAGTTTAGTCTCGGGACTCCCCGGTTCACCCCTCCACTTT. This sequence encodes CASSLVSGLPGSPLHF.

V usage is TRBV28 and J usage is TRBJ2-7, with D perhaps matching TRBD2 (5 bases). The germline CDR1 and CDR2 sequences are MDHEN and SYDVKM. V was shortened by 5 bases and J by 1 base, with 9 bases between the two germline ends. The CDR3 extends over 13 amino acids. The CDR3 loop reads CASSLGSSYEQYF. CDR3 nucleotides: TGTGCCAGCAGTCTGGGGAGTTCCTACGAGCAGTACTTC.

The chain uses TRBV4-3 and TRBJ2-7; TRBD1 matches 11 bases. Per the germline V gene, CDR1 is LGHNA and CDR2 is YSLEER. This CDR3 spans 16 amino acids. J was trimmed by 3 bases and V by 3 bases; bases with no gene match: 7. CDR3 DNA: TGCGCCAGCAGCCAGGACAGGGGGCTGACGGACTACGAGCAGTACTTC. Amino acid sequence: CASSQDRGLTDYEQYF.

The chain couples TRBV11-2 to TRBJ2-7, with D perhaps TRBD2 (6 bases). V was shortened by 5 bases and J by 3 bases, with 20 bases between the two germline ends. The CDR3 is 16 amino acids. CDR1 is SGHAT, CDR2 FQNNGV, per germline. The CDR3 sequence: CASSRGGSRRDYEQYF. CDR3 in DNA: TGTGCCAGCAGCCGAGGAGGGAGCCGGAGGGACTACGAGCAGTACTTC.

Concerning this clone: Other DNA sequences within the sample encode an identical CDR3. The chain has TRBV4-1 and TRBJ1-2; 9 nucleotides agree with TRBD1. Germline V gene lookup returns CDR1 MGHRA and CDR2 YSYEKL. CDR3 length: 13 amino acids. J was trimmed by 8 bases and V by 0 bases; bases with no gene match: 1. CDR3 nucleotides: TGCGCCAGCAGCCAAGAGGACAGGGGCGGCTACACCTTC. It translates to CASSQEDRGGYTF.